Following are 17 T cell receptor beta chains from one sample sequenced in a study of blood T cell repertoires in COVID-19. Measured with immunoSEQ multiplex PCR; TCRdb has only the in-frame clones, and not every one. The profile shows approximately 22,000 clones, more than 75% of them singletons. Sequences were obtained from peripheral blood. These receptor sequences come from a human donor in a cohort sampled during active COVID-19.

This clone was seen only a few times. The CDR3 loop reads CASSPGGKKATNEKLFF. In nucleotides, the CDR3 is TGTGCCAGCAGCCCCGGGGGGAAGAAGGCAACTAATGAAAAACTGTTTTTT. V and J are TRBV5-4 and TRBJ1-4, with D possibly matching TRBD1 (5 bases). V was pared by 4 bases and J by 0 bases, with 16 bases between. From germline, CDR1 is SGHNT and CDR2 YYREEE (reference sequence). The CDR3 is made up of 17 amino acids.

The chain has TRBV6-5 and TRBJ2-1, with TRBD2 identical over 12 bases. Per the germline V gene, CDR1 is MNHEY and CDR2 is SVGAGI. V gave up 4 bases and J gave up 8 bases; unmatched junction bases: 9. The CDR3 has 16 residues. The CDR3 reads CASSSLAGGPWDEQFF. For the CDR3, the DNA is TGTGCCAGCAGTTCGCTAGCGGGAGGGCCCTGGGATGAGCAGTTCTTC.

This clone qualifies as medium-sized. The V call is TRBV27, the J call TRBJ2-1; 7 bases match TRBD1. There are 15 residues in the CDR3. Germline V gene lookup returns CDR1 MNHEY and CDR2 SMNVEV (reference sequence). V was pared by 0 bases and J by 2 bases, with 1 base of the junction left unmatched. As DNA, the CDR3 is TGTGCCAGCAGTTTATCAGGGGGCGCCTACAATGAGCAGTTCTTC. Protein: CASSLSGGAYNEQFF.

The chain has TRBV27 and TRBJ2-1; D perhaps matches TRBD1 (6 bases). CDR1 is MNHEY, CDR2 SMNVEV, per germline (reference sequence). Trimming took off 3 bases at V and 5 bases at J, with 17 bases between the two ends. This CDR3 region has 16 residues. CDR3 sequence reads: CASSFYGTGQNNEQFF. DNA for the CDR3: TGTGCCAGCAGTTTTTATGGAACTGGACAGAACAATGAGCAGTTCTTC.

The CDR3 spells CASSQDPGRGGTNEQFF. The CDR3 DNA reads as TGTGCCAGCAGCCAAGACCCCGGCAGGGGAGGGACTAATGAGCAGTTCTTC. The V and J genes are TRBV4-2 and TRBJ2-1, with TRBD2 as a possible D gene (7 bases). V was pared by 0 bases and J by 7 bases, with 19 bases between. The CDR3 length is 17 residues. From germline, CDR1 is LGHNA and CDR2 YNFKEQ.

The rearrangement links TRBV7-9 to TRBJ2-3, with 11 bases lining up with TRBD2. CDR3 length: 19 amino acids. Germline CDR1 is SEHNR and CDR2 is FQNEAQ (reference sequence). Trimming removed 0 bases from V and 5 bases from J; junction bases left unmatched: 13. The CDR3 sequence: CASSLAYLLSGRAGDTQYF. CDR3 DNA: TGTGCCAGCAGCTTAGCCTACCTTCTTAGCGGGAGGGCCGGAGATACGCAGTATTTT.

The genes are TRBV29-1 and TRBJ1-2; tentative D call: TRBD1 (6 bases). Germline V lookup: CDR1 SQVTM, CDR2 ANQGSEA. The CDR3 totals 12 residues. V dropped 7 bases and J dropped 8 bases, with 17 bases sitting between them. The CDR3 coding sequence is TGCAGCGCTGACACACAGGGCGGGGGCTACACCTTC. This codes for CSADTQGGGYTF.

This clone appeared a few times. The chain recombines TRBV6-2 or TRBV6-3 with TRBJ2-1; TRBD1 agrees at 9 bases. In germline, CDR1 is MNHEY, CDR2 SVGEGT. The CDR3 is made up of 17 amino acids. J was trimmed by 5 bases and V by 6 bases; bases with no gene match: 14. The CDR3 DNA sequence: TGTGCCAGCAGCCCTCAGCCTTTCCGGGACAGGGACAATGAGCAGTTCTTC. Protein sequence: CASSPQPFRDRDNEQFF.

The chain links TRBV6-5 to TRBJ2-5; no reliable D call. The CDR3 extends over 14 amino acids. Germline-derived CDR1 and CDR2 are MNHEY and SVGAGI. V lost 7 bases and J 1 base, leaving 13 bases between the germline ends. The CDR3 bases are TGTGCCAGCATTAAAGACTTAACCCAAGAGACCCAGTACTTC. It is translated as CASIKDLTQETQYF.

The chain couples TRBV2 to TRBJ1-3, with 7 nucleotides matching TRBD1. CDR3 size: 14 residues. Trimming at V came to 7 bases and at J to 4 bases, leaving 7 bases not matched to a gene. The germline V gene has CDR1 SNHLY and CDR2 FYNNEI. The DNA of the CDR3 is TGTGCCAGCACGGCACAGGGGCTCGGAAACACCATATATTTT. Translating it yields CASTAQGLGNTIYF.

This clone came up once. This sequence joins TRBV28 and TRBJ1-4; TRBD1 aligns across 8 bases. This CDR3 comprises 14 residues. Germline V gene lookup returns CDR1 MDHEN and CDR2 SYDVKM. V gave up 3 bases and J gave up 8 bases; unmatched junction bases: 5. CDR3 bases: TGTGCCAGCAGTTTTGGGCCAGGGGGCGAAAAACTGTTTTTT. Amino acids: CASSFGPGGEKLFF.

The rearrangement uses TRBV6-5 and TRBJ2-7; TRBD1 matches at 8 bases. The CDR3 contains 15 residues. In germline, CDR1 is MNHEY, CDR2 SVGAGI. The J segment lost 3 bases and the V segment lost 6 bases, leaving 10 bases of the junction unmatched. DNA for the CDR3: TGTGCCAGCAGACTCGGGACAGGTGGGAACTACGAGCAGTACTTC. Its protein product is CASRLGTGGNYEQYF.

This chain's CDR3 is CASSLSGREFF. CDR3 in DNA: TGTGCCAGCAGCTTAAGTGGGCGAGAGTTCTTC. The chain employs TRBV7-9 and TRBJ2-1; no reliable D call. The length of the CDR3 is 11 residues. With 2 bases removed from V and 14 bases from J, the gap between germline ends came to 10 bases. CDR1 is SEHNR and CDR2 is FQNEAQ in the germline V gene (reference sequence).

This clone was observed a single time. The chain employs TRBV6-4 and TRBJ2-7; TRBD2 might be the D (5 bases). Germline loops: CDR1 MRHNA, CDR2 SNTAGT. The CDR3 contains 12 residues. Trimming took 0 bases from V and 6 from J, leaving 6 bases between them. CDR3: CASSDSRGEQYF. The CDR3 nucleotides are TGTGCCAGCAGTGACTCCCGGGGCGAGCAGTACTTC.

The chain recombines TRBV3-1 (or the pseudogene TRBV3-2) with TRBJ2-7; D possibly corresponds to TRBD2 (5 bases). This CDR3 is built from 14 residues. With 4 bases removed from V and 2 bases from J, the gap between germline ends came to 12 bases. CDR1 and CDR2 from the germline V gene are LGHDT and YNNKEL (reference sequence). The CDR3 spells CASSPLAPPYEQYF. The CDR3 DNA reads TGTGCCAGCAGCCCATTAGCGCCGCCCTACGAGCAGTACTTC.

In nucleotides, the CDR3 is TGTGCCAGCAGCGAGGGGAGTGGGACAGGGCTATATGGCTACACCTTC. It specifies CASSEGSGTGLYGYTF. The chain employs TRBV9 and TRBJ1-2; 9 nucleotides align to TRBD1. CDR1 is SGDLS and CDR2 is YYNGEE in the germline V gene. With V trimmed by 3 bases and J by 5 bases, 11 bases remained unmatched. The CDR3 covers 16 residues.

This chain joins TRBV28 and TRBJ1-2, with 7 bases identical to TRBD1. J lost 8 bases, V lost 10 bases, and 13 bases had no gene match. The CDR3 is 13 residues long. Germline values: CDR1 MDHEN, CDR2 SYDVKM. In DNA, the CDR3 is TGTGCCACGGAAAGAGGGGGCCTAGGGGGCTACACCTTC. Translation gives CATERGGLGGYTF.